The rows below give T cell receptor beta chains drawn from one sample of a study of CD8 T cells in ankylosing spondylitis. Using its own MiXCR run on the 5' RACE reads, TCRdb lists one record per CDR3 protein. The data show 750,000 to 850,000 distinct CDR3 sequences, 10% to 15% seen once. The sample was blood, either unsorted or a sorted T cell fraction (not recorded which). These receptor sequences come from a male donor with ankylosing spondylitis. Each CDR3 is given without its conserved first and last residue.

j_call v_call cdr3_aa
TRBJ2-7 TRBV20-1 SAIRGDHRVQQTYDQY
TRBJ2-1 TRBV7-2 ASSLGGGSYNEQF
TRBJ1-4 TRBV20-1 SARDSANEKLF
TRBJ1-2 TRBV5-5 ASSPVGSSGNGYT
TRBJ1-1 TRBV20-1 SARSGTENTEAF
TRBJ2-5 TRBV20-1 SARAPGGVVETQY
TRBJ1-1 TRBV20-1 SARDPQGTEAF
TRBJ2-7 TRBV3-1 ASSQWTGASYEQY
TRBJ2-2 TRBV7-3 ASEKGNTGELF
TRBJ2-2 TRBV7-3 ASSPQPGELF
TRBJ2-7 TRBV30 AWSVPYLRTVSYEQY
TRBJ2-3 TRBV20-1 SATPGPGGMNTQY
TRBJ2-7 TRBV28 ASTRPGRNNEQY
TRBJ2-1 TRBV5-1 ASGLAGNRGYNEQF
TRBJ2-3 TRBV20-1 SARDQGRGGRTDTQY
TRBJ2-7 TRBV6-5 ASGDSPYEQY
TRBJ2-7 TRBV20-1 SAKPGASYEQY
TRBJ1-2 TRBV9 ASRRTAWGGYT
TRBJ2-1 TRBV7-2 ASSPRVEAEQF
TRBJ1-5 TRBV7-8 ASSALTGDQPQH
TRBJ1-2 TRBV5-1 ASSPGWGDYGYT
TRBJ1-5 TRBV6-1 ASRRDGGNQPQH
TRBJ2-2 TRBV20-1 SARDLRDYLTGELF
TRBJ1-2 TRBV20-1 SARSSGFGYT
TRBJ2-3 TRBV7-2 ASSEGLRVDTQY
TRBJ2-3 TRBV7-2 ASSLHPDTDTQY
TRBJ1-2 TRBV20-1 GRGDPLGYT
TRBJ2-7 TRBV6-1 ASSSTGTGTYEQY
TRBJ2-2 TRBV5-5 ASRLGISGQGSTGELF